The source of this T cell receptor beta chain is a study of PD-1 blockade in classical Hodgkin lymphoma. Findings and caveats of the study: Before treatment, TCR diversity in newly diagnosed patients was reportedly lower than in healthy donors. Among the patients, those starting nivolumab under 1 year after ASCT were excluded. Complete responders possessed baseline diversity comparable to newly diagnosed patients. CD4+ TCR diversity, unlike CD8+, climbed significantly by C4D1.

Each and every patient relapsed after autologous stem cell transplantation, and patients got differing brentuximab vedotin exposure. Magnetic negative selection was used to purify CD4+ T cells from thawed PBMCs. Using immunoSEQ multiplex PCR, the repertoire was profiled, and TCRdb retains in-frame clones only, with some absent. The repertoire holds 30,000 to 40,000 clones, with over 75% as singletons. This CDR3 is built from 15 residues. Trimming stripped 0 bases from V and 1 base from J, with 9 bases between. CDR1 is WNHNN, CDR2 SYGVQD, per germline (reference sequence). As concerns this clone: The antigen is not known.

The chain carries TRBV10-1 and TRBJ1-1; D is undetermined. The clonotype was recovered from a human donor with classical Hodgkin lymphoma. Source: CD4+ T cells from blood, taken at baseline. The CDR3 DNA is TGCGCCAGCAGTGAGTCGGCGATGCGGAACACTGAAGCTTTCTTT. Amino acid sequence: CASSESAMRNTEAFF.